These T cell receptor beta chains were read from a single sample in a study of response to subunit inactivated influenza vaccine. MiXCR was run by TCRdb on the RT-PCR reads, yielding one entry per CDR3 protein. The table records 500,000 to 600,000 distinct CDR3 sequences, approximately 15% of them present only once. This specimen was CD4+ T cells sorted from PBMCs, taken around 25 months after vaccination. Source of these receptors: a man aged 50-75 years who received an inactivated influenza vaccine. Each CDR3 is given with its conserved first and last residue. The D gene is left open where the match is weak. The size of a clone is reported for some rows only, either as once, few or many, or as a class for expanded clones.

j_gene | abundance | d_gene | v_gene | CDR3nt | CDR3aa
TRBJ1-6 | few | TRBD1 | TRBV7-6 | TGTGCCAGCAGCTTAGATACAGGGGCGGGTTCACCCCTCCACTTT | CASSLDTGAGSPLHF
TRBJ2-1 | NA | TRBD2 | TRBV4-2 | TGTGCCAGCAGCCAAGAATCCGGGACTAGCGCTCAATATTCCCAGTTCTTC | CASSQESGTSAQYSQFF
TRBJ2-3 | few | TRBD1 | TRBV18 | TGTGCCAGCTCAACCTCTACAGGGGCGCCAGATACGCAGTATTTT | CASSTSTGAPDTQYF
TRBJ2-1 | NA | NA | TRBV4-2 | TGTGCCAGCAGCCAAGATCCCCAGCACCAGAGCTCCTACAATGAGCAGTTCTTC | CASSQDPQHQSSYNEQFF
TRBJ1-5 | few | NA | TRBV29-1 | TGCAGCGTTGCGGGGTCCAGCAATCAGCCCCAGCATTTT | CSVAGSSNQPQHF
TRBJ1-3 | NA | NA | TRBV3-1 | TGTGCCAGCAGCCAAGGGGGACGGATCTCTGGAAACACCATATATTTT | CASSQGGRISGNTIYF
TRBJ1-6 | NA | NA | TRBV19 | TGTGCCAGTAGTCGGGTCTATAATTCACCCCTCCACTTT | CASSRVYNSPLHF
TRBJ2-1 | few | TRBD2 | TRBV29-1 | TGCAGCGTCCCCGCCGGGACTAGCACGATATACAATGAGCAGTTCTTC | CSVPAGTSTIYNEQFF
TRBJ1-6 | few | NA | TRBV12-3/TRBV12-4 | TGTGCCAGCAGTTTAGCGGGCAGTTCACCCCTCCACTTT | CASSLAGSSPLHF
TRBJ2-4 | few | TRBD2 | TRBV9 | TGTGCCAGCAGCGCAAGCGGGGGCCTCGACATTCAGTACTTC | CASSASGGLDIQYF
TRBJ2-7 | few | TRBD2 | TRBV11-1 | TGTGCCAGCAGCTTATTTTCGGCTAGCGGGAGACTGGGTTCGGGAGAGCAGTACTTC | CASSLFSASGRLGSGEQYF
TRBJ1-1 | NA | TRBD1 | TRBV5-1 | TGCGCCAGCAGCTTGGGGGGACAGGGGACTGAAGCTTTCTTT | CASSLGGQGTEAFF
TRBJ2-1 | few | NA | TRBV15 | TGTGCCACCAGCAGAGAGGCAAGGAATGAGCAGTTCTTC | CATSREARNEQFF
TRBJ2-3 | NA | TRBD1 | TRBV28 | TGTGCCAGCATGACAGGGGGGGCAGATACGCAGTATTTT | CASMTGGADTQYF
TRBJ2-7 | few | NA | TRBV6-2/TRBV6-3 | TGTGCCAGCAGTTACTCGCTCGGGAAAGTCGCCTACGAGCAGTACTTC | CASSYSLGKVAYEQYF
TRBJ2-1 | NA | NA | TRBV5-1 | TGCGCCAGCAGCTTGGGGGGGTGGGATTACAATGAGCAGTTCTTC | CASSLGGWDYNEQFF
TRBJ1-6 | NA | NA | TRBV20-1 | TGCAGTGCTACGGGCGGATTAAATTCACCCCTCCACTTT | CSATGGLNSPLHF
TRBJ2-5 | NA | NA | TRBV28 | TGTGCCAGCAGGTCCGACAGAGGGAGGTTGGAGACCCAGTACTTC | CASRSDRGRLETQYF
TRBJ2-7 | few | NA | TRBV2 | TGTGCCAGCTCACAGGGTTTCCACGAGCAGTACTTC | CASSQGFHEQYF
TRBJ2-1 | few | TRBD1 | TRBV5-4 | TGTGCCAGCAGCGGACTTCCGGGACAGGGGGCTGGGGAGCAGTTCTTC | CASSGLPGQGAGEQFF